This T cell receptor beta chain was retrieved from a study of blood T cell repertoires in COVID-19. Across the whole study: From the United States, Italy and Spain came samples of acute and convalescent COVID-19. In each case, the material was cDNA or gDNA derived from T cells, B-cell-depleted T cells, or PBMCs.

Per the original methods: Reference gene primer amplification gave estimated nucleated cell counts. TCRdb's copy holds only in-frame clones and misses some; the assay was immunoSEQ multiplex PCR. D and trimming come from the DNA, and the V and J calls and clone size come from that table. This table has more than 200,000 clones, roughly 84% appearing once. The trim removed 3 bases at V and 10 bases at J, leaving 5 bases unmatched. CDR3 length: 14 amino acids. Germline V gene lookup returns CDR1 MDHEN and CDR2 SYDVKM. Specimen: peripheral blood. This chain connects TRBV28 to TRBJ1-6; 8 bases are a match to TRBD1. The receptor's source is a woman aged 40 to 55 who had recovered from COVID-19. This CDR3 reads CASSLRTGKSPLHF. The CDR3 bases are TGTGCCAGCAGTTTGAGGACAGGGAAGTCACCCCTCCACTTT.